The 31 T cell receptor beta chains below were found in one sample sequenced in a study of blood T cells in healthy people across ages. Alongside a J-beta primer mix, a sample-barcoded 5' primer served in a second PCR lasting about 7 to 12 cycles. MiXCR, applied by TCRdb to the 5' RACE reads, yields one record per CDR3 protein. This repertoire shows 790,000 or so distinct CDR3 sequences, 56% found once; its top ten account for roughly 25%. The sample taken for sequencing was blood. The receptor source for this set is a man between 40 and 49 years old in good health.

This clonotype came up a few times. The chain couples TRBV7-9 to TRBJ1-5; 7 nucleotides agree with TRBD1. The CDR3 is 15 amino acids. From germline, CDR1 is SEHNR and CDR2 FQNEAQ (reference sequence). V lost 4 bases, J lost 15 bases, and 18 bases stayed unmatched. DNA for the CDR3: TGTGCCAGCAGCTCTCGTCCGGGACAGTGCGCAAGAGGGCATTTT. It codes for CASSSRPGQCARGHF.

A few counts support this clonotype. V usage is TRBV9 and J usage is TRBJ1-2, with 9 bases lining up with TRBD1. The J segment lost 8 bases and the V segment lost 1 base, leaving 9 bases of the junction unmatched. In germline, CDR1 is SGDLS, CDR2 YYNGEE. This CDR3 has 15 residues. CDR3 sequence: CASSVSGTGSGGYTF. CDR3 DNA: TGTGCCAGCAGCGTAAGTGGGACAGGGTCCGGCGGCTACACCTTC.

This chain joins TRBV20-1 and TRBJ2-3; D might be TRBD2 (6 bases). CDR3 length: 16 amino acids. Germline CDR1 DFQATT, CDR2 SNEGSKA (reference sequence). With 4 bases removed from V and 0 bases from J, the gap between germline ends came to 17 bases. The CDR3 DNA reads TGCAGTGCTACCAACTTAGCAGGGAGGAGCACAGATACGCAGTATTTT. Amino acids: CSATNLAGRSTDTQYF.

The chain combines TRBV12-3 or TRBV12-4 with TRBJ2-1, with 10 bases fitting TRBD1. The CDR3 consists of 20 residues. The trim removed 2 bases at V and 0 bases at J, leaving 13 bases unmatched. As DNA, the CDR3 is TGTGCCAGCAGTTTATATTTTGGACAGGGGGGTCCTAGCTCCTACAATGAGCAGTTCTTC. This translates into CASSLYFGQGGPSSYNEQFF.

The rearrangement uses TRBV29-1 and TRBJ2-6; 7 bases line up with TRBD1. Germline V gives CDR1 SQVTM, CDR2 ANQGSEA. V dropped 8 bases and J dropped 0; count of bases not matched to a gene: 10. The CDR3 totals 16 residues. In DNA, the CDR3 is TGCAGCATAACAGGGGCCGTACCCTCTGGGGCCAACGTCCTGACTTTC. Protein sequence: CSITGAVPSGANVLTF.

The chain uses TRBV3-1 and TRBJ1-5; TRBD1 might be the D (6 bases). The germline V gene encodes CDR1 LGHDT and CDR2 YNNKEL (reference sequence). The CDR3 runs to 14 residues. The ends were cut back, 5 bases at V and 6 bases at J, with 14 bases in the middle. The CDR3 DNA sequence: TGTGCCAGCAGCAACGGGGGCGGCGGTCAGCCCCAGCATTTT. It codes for CASSNGGGGQPQHF.

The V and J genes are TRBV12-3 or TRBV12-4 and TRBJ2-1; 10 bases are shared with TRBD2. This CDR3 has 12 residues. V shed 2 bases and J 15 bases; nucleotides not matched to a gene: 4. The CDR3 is CASSLMGLAWFF. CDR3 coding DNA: TGTGCCAGCAGTTTAATGGGACTAGCGTGGTTCTTC.

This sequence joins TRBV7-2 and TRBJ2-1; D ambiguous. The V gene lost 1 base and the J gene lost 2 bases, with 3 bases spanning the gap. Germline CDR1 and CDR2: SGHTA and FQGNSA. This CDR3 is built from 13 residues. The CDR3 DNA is TGTGCCAGCAGCTTAGTCCCCTACAATGAGCAGTTCTTC. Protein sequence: CASSLVPYNEQFF.

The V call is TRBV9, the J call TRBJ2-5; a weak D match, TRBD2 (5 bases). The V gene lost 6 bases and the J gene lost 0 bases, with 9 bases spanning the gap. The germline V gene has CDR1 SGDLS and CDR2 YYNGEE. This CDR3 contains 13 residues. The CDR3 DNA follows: TGTGCCAGCACCTCAGCGGACCAAGAGACCCAGTACTTC. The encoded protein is CASTSADQETQYF. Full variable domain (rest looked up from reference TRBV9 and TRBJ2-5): DSGVTQTPKHLITATGQRVTLRCSPRSGDLSVYWYQQSLDQGLQFLIQYYNGEERAKGNILERFSAQQFPDLHSELNLSSLELGDSALYFCASTSADQETQYFGPGTRLLVL.

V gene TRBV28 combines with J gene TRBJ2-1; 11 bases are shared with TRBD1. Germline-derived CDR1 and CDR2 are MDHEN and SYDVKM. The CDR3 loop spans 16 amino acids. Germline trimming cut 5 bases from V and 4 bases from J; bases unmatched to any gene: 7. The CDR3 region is CASSRPGTGGYNEQFF. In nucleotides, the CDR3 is TGTGCCAGCAGTCGACCCGGGACAGGGGGGTACAATGAGCAGTTCTTC.

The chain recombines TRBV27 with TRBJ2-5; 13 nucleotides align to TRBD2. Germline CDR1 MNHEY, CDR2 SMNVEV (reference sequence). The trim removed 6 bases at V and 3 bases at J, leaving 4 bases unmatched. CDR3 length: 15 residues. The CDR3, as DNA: TGTGCCAGCAGGCCACTAGCGGGGGGGGAAGAGACCCAGTACTTC. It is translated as CASRPLAGGEETQYF.

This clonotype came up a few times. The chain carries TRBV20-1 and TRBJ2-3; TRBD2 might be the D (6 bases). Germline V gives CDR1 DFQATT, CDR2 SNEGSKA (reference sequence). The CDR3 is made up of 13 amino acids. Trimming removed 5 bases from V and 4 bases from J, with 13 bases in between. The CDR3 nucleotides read TGCAGTGCTCGACGACTAGTGGCAGATACGCAGTATTTT. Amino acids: CSARRLVADTQYF.

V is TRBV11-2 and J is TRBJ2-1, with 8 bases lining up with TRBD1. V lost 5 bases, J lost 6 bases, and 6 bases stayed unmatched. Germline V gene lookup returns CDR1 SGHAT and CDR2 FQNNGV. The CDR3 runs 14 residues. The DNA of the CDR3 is TGTGCCAGCAGCCCTTGGGACAGGCGCAATGAGCAGTTCTTC. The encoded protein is CASSPWDRRNEQFF.

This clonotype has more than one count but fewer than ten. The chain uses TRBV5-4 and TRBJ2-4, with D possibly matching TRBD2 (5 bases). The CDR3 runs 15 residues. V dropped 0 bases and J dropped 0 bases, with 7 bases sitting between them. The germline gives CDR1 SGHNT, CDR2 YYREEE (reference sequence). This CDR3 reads CASSLGELAKNIQYF. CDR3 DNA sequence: TGTGCCAGCAGCTTGGGGGAGCTAGCCAAAAACATTCAGTACTTC.

The CDR3 loop reads CASSDRGTGPNEQFF. The DNA of the CDR3 is TGTGCCAGCAGTGATCGAGGGACAGGACCCAATGAGCAGTTCTTC. The genes are TRBV6-1 and TRBJ2-1, with 8 bases fitting TRBD1. CDR3 size: 15 residues. Germline assignment: CDR1 MNHNS and CDR2 SASEGT. Trimming removed 3 bases from V and 6 bases from J; junction bases left unmatched: 7.

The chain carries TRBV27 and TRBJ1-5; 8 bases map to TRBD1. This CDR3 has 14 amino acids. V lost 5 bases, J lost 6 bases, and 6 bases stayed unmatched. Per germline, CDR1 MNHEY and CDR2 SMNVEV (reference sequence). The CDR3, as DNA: TGTGCCAGCAGTGCAGCTACAGGGGGTCAGCCCCAGCATTTT. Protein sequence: CASSAATGGQPQHF.

CDR3 sequence (DNA): TGTGCCAGCCGACAAGGAACTAATGGCTACACCTTC. Its protein product is CASRQGTNGYTF. The chain uses TRBV27 and TRBJ1-2, with D unresolved. Germline-derived CDR1 and CDR2 are MNHEY and SMNVEV (reference sequence). With 8 bases removed from V and 6 bases from J, the gap between germline ends came to 13 bases. CDR3 size: 12 residues.

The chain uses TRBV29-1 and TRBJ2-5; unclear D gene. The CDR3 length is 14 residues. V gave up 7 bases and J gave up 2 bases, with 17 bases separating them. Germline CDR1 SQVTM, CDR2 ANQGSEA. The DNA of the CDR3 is TGCAGCGGTAGTAAGGGCCAGAAACAAGAGACCCAGTACTTC. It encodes CSGSKGQKQETQYF.

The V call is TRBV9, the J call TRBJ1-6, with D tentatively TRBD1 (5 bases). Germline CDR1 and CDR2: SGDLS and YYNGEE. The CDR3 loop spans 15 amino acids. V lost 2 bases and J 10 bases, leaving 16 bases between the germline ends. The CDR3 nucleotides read TGTGCCAGCAGCGTTACCGGGGGTGGGGACTCACCCCTCCACTTT. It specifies CASSVTGGGDSPLHF.

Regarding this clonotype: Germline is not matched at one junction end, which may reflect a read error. CDR3 nucleotide sequence: TGTGCCAGCAGCTTATCCGCAGGACCCAACTCCTACGAGCGGTACTTC. Amino acid sequence: CASSLSAGPNSYERYF. V usage is TRBV7-3 and J usage is TRBJ2-7; no clear D. The CDR3 spans 16 residues. Germline values: CDR1 SGHTA, CDR2 FQGTGA.

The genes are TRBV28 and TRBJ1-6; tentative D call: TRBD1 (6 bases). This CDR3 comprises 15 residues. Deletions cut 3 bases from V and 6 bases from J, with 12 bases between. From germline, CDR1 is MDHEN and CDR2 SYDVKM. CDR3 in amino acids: CASSFPRGVNSPLHF. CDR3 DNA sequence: TGTGCCAGCAGTTTCCCTAGGGGGGTTAATTCACCCCTCCACTTT.

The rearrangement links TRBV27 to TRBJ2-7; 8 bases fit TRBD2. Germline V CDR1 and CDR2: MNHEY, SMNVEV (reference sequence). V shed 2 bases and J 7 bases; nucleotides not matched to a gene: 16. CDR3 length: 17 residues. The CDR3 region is CASSLSRGSGVYNEQYF. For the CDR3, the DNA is TGTGCCAGCAGTTTAAGCCGGGGTAGCGGGGTCTACAATGAGCAGTACTTC.

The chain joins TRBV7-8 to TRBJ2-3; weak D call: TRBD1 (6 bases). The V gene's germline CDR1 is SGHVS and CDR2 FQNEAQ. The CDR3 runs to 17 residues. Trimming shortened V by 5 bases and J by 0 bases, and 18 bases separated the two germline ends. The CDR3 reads CASSPLILTGSTDTQYF. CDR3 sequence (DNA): TGTGCCAGCAGCCCCCTTATATTGACAGGAAGCACAGATACGCAGTATTTT.

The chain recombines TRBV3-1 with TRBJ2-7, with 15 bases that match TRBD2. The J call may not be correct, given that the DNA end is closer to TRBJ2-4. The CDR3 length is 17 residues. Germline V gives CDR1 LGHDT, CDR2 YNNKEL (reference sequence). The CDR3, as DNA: TGTGCCAGCAGCCCGCGGACTAGCGGGGGGGCAAAAAACATTCAGTACTTC. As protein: CASSPRTSGGAKNIQYF.

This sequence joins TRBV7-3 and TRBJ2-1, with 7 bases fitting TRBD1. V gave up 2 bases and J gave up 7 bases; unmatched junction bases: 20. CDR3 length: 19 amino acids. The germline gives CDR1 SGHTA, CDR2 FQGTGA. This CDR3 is CASSLFPGLGGTSKNEQFF. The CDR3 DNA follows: TGTGCCAGCAGCTTATTTCCCGGCCTAGGGGGCACTTCTAAAAATGAGCAGTTCTTC.

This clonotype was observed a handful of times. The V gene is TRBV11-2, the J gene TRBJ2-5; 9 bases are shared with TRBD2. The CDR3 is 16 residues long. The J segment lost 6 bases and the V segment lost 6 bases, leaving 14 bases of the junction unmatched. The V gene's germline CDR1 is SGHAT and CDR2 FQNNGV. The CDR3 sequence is CASSSPSGGLHQTQYF. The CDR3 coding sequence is TGTGCCAGCAGTTCGCCCAGCGGGGGGCTCCATCAGACCCAGTACTTC.

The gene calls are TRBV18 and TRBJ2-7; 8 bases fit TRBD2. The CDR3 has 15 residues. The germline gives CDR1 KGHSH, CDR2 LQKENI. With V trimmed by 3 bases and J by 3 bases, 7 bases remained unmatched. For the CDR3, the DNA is TGTGCCAGCTCACCCAGAAGCGGGGGCTTCTACGAGCAGTACTTC. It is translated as CASSPRSGGFYEQYF.

Here the CDR3 reads CASSLGWSGTDTQYF. The CDR3 DNA reads as TGCGCCAGCAGCTTGGGGTGGAGTGGCACAGATACGCAGTATTTT. The chain uses TRBV5-1 and TRBJ2-3; D is unclear. The V end was cut by 0 bases, the J end by 1 base, with 9 bases between. Germline loops: CDR1 SGHRS, CDR2 YFSETQ. The CDR3 is 15 amino acids. Combining the CDR3 with reference TRBV5-1 and TRBJ2-3 gives the whole variable domain KAGVTQTPRYLIKTRGQQVTLSCSPISGHRSVSWYQQTPGQGLQFLFEYFSETQRNKGNFPGRFSGRQFSNSRSEMNVSTLELGDSALYLCASSLGWSGTDTQYFGPGTRLTVL.

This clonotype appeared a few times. DNA of the CDR3: TGTGCCAGCAGCCAAGTCTACCCCGGGACTAGCGACACAGATACGCAGTATTTT. Protein sequence: CASSQVYPGTSDTDTQYF. This rearrangement joins TRBV4-2 to TRBJ2-3; 10 bases map to TRBD2. This CDR3 has 18 residues. The ends lost 1 base at V and 2 bases at J; junction bases unmatched: 9. CDR1 and CDR2 from the germline V gene are LGHNA and YNFKEQ.

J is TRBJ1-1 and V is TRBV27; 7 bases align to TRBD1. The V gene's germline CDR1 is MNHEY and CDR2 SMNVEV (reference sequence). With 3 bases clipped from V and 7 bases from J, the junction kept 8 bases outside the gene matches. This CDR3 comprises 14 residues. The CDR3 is CASSFEGAGIEAFF. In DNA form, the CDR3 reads TGTGCCAGCAGTTTTGAGGGGGCGGGAATTGAAGCTTTCTTT.

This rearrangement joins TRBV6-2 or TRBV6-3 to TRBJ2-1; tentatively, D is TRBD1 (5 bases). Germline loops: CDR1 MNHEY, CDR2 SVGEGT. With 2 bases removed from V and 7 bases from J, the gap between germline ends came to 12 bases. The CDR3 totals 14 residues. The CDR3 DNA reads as TGTGCCAGCAGTTACGCGGCAGGGTGGAATGAGCAGTTCTTC. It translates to CASSYAAGWNEQFF.